These T cell receptor beta chains were read from a single sample in a study of cytomegalovirus exposure and HLA in healthy donors. Using immunoSEQ multiplex PCR, the repertoire was profiled, and TCRdb retains in-frame clones only, with some absent. Altogether about 120,000 clones are present, roughly three quarters being singletons, with the ten largest covering roughly 5.6%. Sequenced input: PBMCs. The source is a man aged 30 to 39 in good health and CMV-seropositive. Each CDR3 is given with its conserved first and last residue. The D gene is left open where the match is weak. Some rows have no size entry. The others give once, few or many, or a class for an expanded clone.

v_gene,abundance,j_gene,d_gene,CDR3aa,CDR3nt
TRBV7-2,-,TRBJ2-5,TRBD2,CASSPGLAETQYF,TGTGCCAGCAGTCCCGGACTAGCTGAGACCCAGTACTTC
TRBV11-2,-,TRBJ1-1,-,CASSSSPGGSTEAFF,TGTGCCAGCAGCTCCTCTCCGGGGGGTTCCACTGAAGCTTTCTTT
TRBV2,-,TRBJ2-7,TRBD2,CASSPLAGAPYEQYF,TGTGCCAGCAGCCCCCTAGCGGGTGCACCCTACGAGCAGTACTTC
TRBV11-2,-,TRBJ2-7,-,CASSLRQGPSYEQYF,TGTGCCAGCAGCTTAAGGCAGGGGCCATCCTACGAGCAGTACTTC
TRBV19,once,TRBJ1-2,-,CASSLQGDYGYTF,TGTGCCAGTAGTTTACAGGGTGACTATGGCTACACCTTC
TRBV6-1,-,TRBJ2-1,TRBD1,CASSKDRGNYNEQFF,TGTGCCAGCAGTAAGGACAGGGGAAACTACAATGAGCAGTTCTTC
TRBV18,-,TRBJ2-4,-,CASSPLPGGGGLGNIQYF,TGTGCCAGCTCACCCCTTCCAGGGGGAGGAGGGCTTGGAAACATTCAGTACTTC
TRBV5-1,-,TRBJ2-3,TRBD1,CASSIGQGAIDTQYF,TGCGCCAGCAGCATAGGACAGGGGGCAATAGATACGCAGTATTTT
TRBV19,-,TRBJ1-2,-,CASSLEGIYGYTF,TGTGCCAGTAGTTTGGAGGGTATCTATGGCTACACCTTC
TRBV27,-,TRBJ2-3,-,CASIDRTDTQYF,TGTGCCAGCATTGACAGAACAGATACGCAGTATTTT
TRBV25-1,-,TRBJ2-7,TRBD2,CASGLAGGYEQYF,TGCGCCAGCGGACTAGCGGGGGGCTACGAGCAGTACTTC
TRBV7-9,-,TRBJ2-7,TRBD1,CASSAGTGSYEQYF,TGTGCCAGCAGCGCCGGGACAGGAAGCTACGAGCAGTACTTC
TRBV14,-,TRBJ1-2,TRBD1,CASSHGPGQGNYGYTF,TGTGCCAGCAGCCACGGCCCGGGACAGGGTAACTATGGCTACACCTTC
TRBV2,few,TRBJ2-5,TRBD2,CASSDPSGGRGETQYF,TGTGCCAGCAGTGATCCTAGCGGGGGGAGAGGAGAGACCCAGTACTTC
TRBV13,-,TRBJ1-1,-,CASSLRRASTEAFF,TGTGCCAGCAGCTTACGGAGAGCGAGCACTGAAGCTTTCTTT
TRBV5-4,-,TRBJ2-7,TRBD2,CASSQNSGASSYEQYF,TGTGCCAGCAGCCAGAACAGCGGGGCCTCCTCCTACGAGCAGTACTTC
TRBV5-4,-,TRBJ2-2,TRBD2,CASNRGGPDGELFF,TGTGCCAGCAACCGGGGGGGGCCTGACGGGGAGCTGTTTTTT
TRBV5-6,few,TRBJ1-2,-,CASSFRTGNSPSGYTF,TGTGCCAGCAGCTTTAGGACGGGAAACTCCCCTAGTGGCTACACCTTC
TRBV6-1,-,TRBJ2-7,-,CASSERSGQLFLPYEQYF,TGTGCCAGCAGTGAAAGGTCCGGACAGCTATTCCTCCCCTACGAGCAGTACTTC
TRBV7-9,-,TRBJ2-6,-,CASSLLLSGANVLTF,TGTGCCAGCAGCCTACTCCTCTCTGGGGCCAACGTCCTGACTTTC
TRBV14,-,TRBJ2-3,TRBD1,CASSPRQGAKDTQYF,TGTGCCAGCAGCCCAAGACAGGGGGCTAAAGATACGCAGTATTTT
TRBV7-6,-,TRBJ1-2,-,CASSSFPGDGYTF,TGTGCCAGCAGCTCCTTCCCAGGGGACGGCTACACCTTC
TRBV25-1,-,TRBJ1-6,-,CASSPTVASYNSPLHF,TGTGCCAGCAGCCCGACAGTTGCCTCCTATAATTCACCCCTCCACTTT
TRBV29-1,-,TRBJ1-2,TRBD1,CSSSPSTQGYGYTF,TGCAGCTCTAGCCCCTCAACACAGGGGTATGGCTACACCTTC
TRBV7-9,-,TRBJ2-3,TRBD2,CASSLVTSGGMTDTQYF,TGTGCCAGCAGCTTAGTGACTAGCGGGGGGATGACAGATACGCAGTATTTT
TRBV2,-,TRBJ2-5,-,CASSEAGGETQYF,TGTGCCAGCAGTGAAGCGGGGGGTGAGACCCAGTACTTC
TRBV7-9,-,TRBJ2-7,-,CSSQSGPYEQYF,TGTTCCAGCCAAAGCGGGCCCTACGAGCAGTACTTC
TRBV19,-,TRBJ1-2,-,CASSASQGTKNYGYTF,TGTGCCAGTAGTGCGAGTCAGGGGACAAAGAACTATGGCTACACCTTC
TRBV4-3,few,TRBJ2-5,TRBD2,CASSPSLAGGGETQYF,TGCGCCAGCAGCCCCAGTCTAGCGGGGGGTGGGGAGACCCAGTACTTC
TRBV6-4,-,TRBJ2-3,TRBD2,CASSVGSGEADTQYF,TGTGCCAGCAGTGTGGGTAGCGGGGAGGCAGATACGCAGTATTTT
TRBV4-1,-,TRBJ2-3,TRBD2,CASSQGYTSTSGGRTQYF,TGCGCCAGCAGCCAAGGCTATACCTCGACTAGCGGCGGCCGTACGCAGTATTTT
TRBV5-8,-,TRBJ2-3,-,CASSLDNTDTQYF,TGTGCCAGCAGCTTGGACAACACAGATACGCAGTATTTT
TRBV2,-,TRBJ1-2,-,CASSVGGPYYGYTF,TGTGCCAGCAGTGTCGGCGGGCCTTACTATGGCTACACCTTC
TRBV7-2,-,TRBJ2-1,-,CASRTGDSYNEQFF,TGTGCCAGTCGGACGGGGGACTCCTACAATGAGCAGTTCTTC
TRBV4-1,once,TRBJ2-7,-,CASGQGSIYEQYF,TGCGCCAGCGGCCAAGGCAGTATCTACGAGCAGTACTTC
TRBV10-3,once,TRBJ2-5,-,CAISEPLTQPYQETQYF,TGTGCCATCAGTGAGCCCTTGACTCAGCCGTACCAAGAGACCCAGTACTTC
TRBV5-5,-,TRBJ1-1,-,CASSLPTRDEAFF,TGTGCCAGCAGCCTACCAACACGGGATGAAGCTTTCTTT
TRBV7-9,-,TRBJ1-5,TRBD1,CASSRQGSNQPQHF,TGTGCCAGCAGCCGACAGGGATCCAATCAGCCCCAGCATTTT
TRBV11-3,-,TRBJ2-1,TRBD2,CASSLSAGGLVEQFF,TGTGCCAGCAGCCTCTCAGCGGGGGGGCTGGTTGAGCAGTTCTTC
TRBV2,-,TRBJ1-1,-,CASTGEGVGNTEAFF,TGTGCCAGCACCGGGGAGGGGGTGGGGAACACTGAAGCTTTCTTT
TRBV10-2,-,TRBJ2-1,-,CASSESRSNEQFF,TGCGCCAGCAGTGAGTCGAGGTCCAACGAGCAGTTCTTC
TRBV25-1,few,TRBJ2-7,-,CASSQGHEQYF,TGTGCCAGTTCACAGGGCCACGAGCAGTACTTC
TRBV11-1,-,TRBJ2-7,-,CASSLSRSYEQYF,TGTGCCAGCAGCTTAAGTAGGAGCTACGAGCAGTACTTC
TRBV5-8,once,TRBJ2-5,-,CASSLYPGTGGETQYF,TGTGCCAGCAGCTTATACCCCGGGACTGGAGGAGAGACCCAGTACTTC
TRBV5-1,few,TRBJ2-7,TRBD2,CASSLVAGGSYEQYF,TGCGCCAGCAGCTTGGTCGCGGGGGGGAGTTACGAGCAGTACTTC